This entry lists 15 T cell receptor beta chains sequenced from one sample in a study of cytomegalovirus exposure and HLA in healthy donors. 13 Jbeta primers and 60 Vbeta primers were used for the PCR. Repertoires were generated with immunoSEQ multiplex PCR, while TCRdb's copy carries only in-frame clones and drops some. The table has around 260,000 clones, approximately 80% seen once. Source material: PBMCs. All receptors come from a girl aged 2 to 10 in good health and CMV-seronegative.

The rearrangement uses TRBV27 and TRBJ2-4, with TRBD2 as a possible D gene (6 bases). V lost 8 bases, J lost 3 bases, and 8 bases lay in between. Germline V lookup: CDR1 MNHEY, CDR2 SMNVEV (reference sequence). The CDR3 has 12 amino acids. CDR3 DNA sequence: TGTGCCAGCGGAGGGGTCAAAAACATTCAGTACTTC. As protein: CASGGVKNIQYF.

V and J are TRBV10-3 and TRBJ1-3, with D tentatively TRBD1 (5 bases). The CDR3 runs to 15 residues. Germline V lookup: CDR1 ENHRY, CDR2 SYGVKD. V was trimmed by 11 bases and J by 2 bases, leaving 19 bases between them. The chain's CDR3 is CASHPGGGAGNTIYF. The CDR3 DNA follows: TGTGCCTCACACCCGGGAGGAGGGGCTGGAAACACCATATATTTT.

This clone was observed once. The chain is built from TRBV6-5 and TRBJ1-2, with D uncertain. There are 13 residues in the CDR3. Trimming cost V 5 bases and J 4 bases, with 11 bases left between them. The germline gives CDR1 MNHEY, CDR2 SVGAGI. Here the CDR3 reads CASSLAMSYGYTF. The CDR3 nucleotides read TGTGCCAGCAGTCTGGCCATGTCCTATGGCTACACCTTC.

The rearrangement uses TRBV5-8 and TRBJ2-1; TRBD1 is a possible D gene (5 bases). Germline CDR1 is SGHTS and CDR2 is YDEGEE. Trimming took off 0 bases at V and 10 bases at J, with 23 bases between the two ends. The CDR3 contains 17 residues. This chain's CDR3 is CASSLAVVITGMHEQFF. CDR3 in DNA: TGTGCCAGCAGCTTGGCCGTGGTTATTACAGGAATGCACGAGCAGTTCTTC. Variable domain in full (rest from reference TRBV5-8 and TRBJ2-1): EAGVTQSPTHLIKTRGQQATLRCSPISGHTSVYWYQQALGLGLQFLLWYDEGEERNRGNFPPRFSGRQFPNYSSELNVNALELEDSALYLCASSLAVVITGMHEQFFGPGTRLTVL.

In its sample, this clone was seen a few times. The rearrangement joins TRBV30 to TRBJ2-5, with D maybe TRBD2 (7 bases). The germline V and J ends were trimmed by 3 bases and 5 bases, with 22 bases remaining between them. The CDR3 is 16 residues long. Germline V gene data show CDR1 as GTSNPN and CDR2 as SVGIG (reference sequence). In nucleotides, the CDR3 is TGTGCCTGGAGGGGGGGGTTGGGGGCCCTCGGGGAGACCCAGTACTTC. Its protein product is CAWRGGLGALGETQYF.

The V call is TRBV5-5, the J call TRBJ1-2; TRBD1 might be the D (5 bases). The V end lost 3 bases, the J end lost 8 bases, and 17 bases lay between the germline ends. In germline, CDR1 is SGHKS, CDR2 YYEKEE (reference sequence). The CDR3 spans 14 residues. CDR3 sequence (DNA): TGTGCCAGCAGCTCCGCCGGGGGAGGGGACGGCTACACCTTC. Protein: CASSSAGGGDGYTF.

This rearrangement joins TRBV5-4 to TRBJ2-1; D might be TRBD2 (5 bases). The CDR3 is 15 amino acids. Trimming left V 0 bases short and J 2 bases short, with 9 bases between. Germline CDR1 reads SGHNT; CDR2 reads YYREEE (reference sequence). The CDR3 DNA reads TGTGCCAGCAGCTTGGACCTAGCTGCCTACAATGAGCAGTTCTTC. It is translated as CASSLDLAAYNEQFF.

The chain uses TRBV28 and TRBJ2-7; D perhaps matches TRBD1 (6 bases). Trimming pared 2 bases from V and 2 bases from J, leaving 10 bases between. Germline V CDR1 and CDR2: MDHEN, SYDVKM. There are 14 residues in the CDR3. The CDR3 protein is CASSLRGQTYEQYF. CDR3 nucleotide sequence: TGTGCCAGCAGTTTACGGGGACAAACCTACGAGCAGTACTTC.

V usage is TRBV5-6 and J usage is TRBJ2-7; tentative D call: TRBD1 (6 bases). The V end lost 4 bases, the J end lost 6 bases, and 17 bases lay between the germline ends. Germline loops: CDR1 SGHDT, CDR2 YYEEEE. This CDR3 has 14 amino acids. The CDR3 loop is CASSPGTGTSEQYF. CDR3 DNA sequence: TGTGCCAGCAGCCCCGGGACCGGGACATCCGAGCAGTACTTC.

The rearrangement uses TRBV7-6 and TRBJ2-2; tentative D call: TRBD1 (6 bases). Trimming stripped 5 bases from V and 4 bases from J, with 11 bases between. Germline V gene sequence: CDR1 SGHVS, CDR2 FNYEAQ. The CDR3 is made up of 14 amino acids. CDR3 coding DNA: TGTGCCAGCAGCCCAGGACAGACCACCGGGGAGCTGTTTTTT. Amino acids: CASSPGQTTGELFF.

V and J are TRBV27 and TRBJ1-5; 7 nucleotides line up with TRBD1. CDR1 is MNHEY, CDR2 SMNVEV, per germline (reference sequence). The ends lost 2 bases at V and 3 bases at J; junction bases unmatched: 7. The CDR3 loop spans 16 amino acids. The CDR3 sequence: CASSLRAGQINQPQHF. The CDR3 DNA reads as TGTGCCAGCAGTTTAAGGGCGGGACAGATCAATCAGCCCCAGCATTTT.

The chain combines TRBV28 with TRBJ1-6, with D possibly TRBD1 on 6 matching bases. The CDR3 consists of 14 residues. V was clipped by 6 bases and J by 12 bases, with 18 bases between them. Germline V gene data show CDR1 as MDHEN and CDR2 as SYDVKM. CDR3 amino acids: CASSSQGLRGPLHF. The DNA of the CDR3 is TGTGCCAGCAGCTCGCAGGGGCTTCGGGGACCCCTCCACTTT.

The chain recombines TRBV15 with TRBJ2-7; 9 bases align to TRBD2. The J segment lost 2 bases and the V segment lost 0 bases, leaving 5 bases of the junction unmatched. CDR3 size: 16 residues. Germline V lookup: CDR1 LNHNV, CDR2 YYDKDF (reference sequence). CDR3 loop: CATSRDLIAGAYEQYF. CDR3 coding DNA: TGTGCCACCAGCAGAGATCTTATAGCGGGAGCCTACGAGCAGTACTTC.

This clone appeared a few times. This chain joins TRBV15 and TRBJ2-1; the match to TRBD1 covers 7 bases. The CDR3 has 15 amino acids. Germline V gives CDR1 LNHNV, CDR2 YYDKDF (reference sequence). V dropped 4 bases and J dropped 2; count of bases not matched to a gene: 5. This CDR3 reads CATSKEQGAYNEQFF. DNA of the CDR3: TGTGCCACCAGCAAGGAGCAGGGGGCCTACAATGAGCAGTTCTTC.

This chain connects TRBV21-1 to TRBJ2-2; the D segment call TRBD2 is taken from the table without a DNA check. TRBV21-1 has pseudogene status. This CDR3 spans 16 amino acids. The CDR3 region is CASSKLAGTHTGELFF. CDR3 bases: TGTGCCAGCAGCAAACTAGCGGGGACCCACACCGGGGAGCTGTTTTTT.